Detailed here is one T cell receptor beta chain. Its matching antigen is unknown. The PCR had 60 Vbeta and 13 Jbeta primers. TCRdb keeps only in-frame clones here, not all; method: immunoSEQ multiplex PCR. The repertoire holds 100,000 to 150,000 clones, with roughly 70% as singletons. This sample was taken from a study of cytomegalovirus exposure and HLA in healthy donors. Overall study results and limits: Immune exposure information comprised only CMV serostatus. Common viral pathogens seemed, in a later analysis, to connect with several of the most significant clusters. The authors later found HLA-associated TCR beta chains more clonally expanded than equally common others.

The CDR3 has 14 residues. Germline V CDR1 and CDR2: MNHEY, SVGAGI. Trimming shortened V by 3 bases and J by 3 bases, and 10 bases separated the two germline ends. This chain joins TRBV6-5 and TRBJ2-3; D might be TRBD2 (6 bases). Sequenced: PBMCs. The TCR was taken from a man in his forties or fifties in good health and CMV-seropositive. The CDR3 loop is CASSYGTLTDTQYF. Written as DNA, the CDR3 is TGTGCCAGCAGTTATGGGACTTTGACAGATACGCAGTATTTT.